This TCR beta chain comes out of a study of identifying expanded T cells in peripheral blood. Collection occurred without any documented infections or immune events in donors. TCRdb's table, derived via immunoSEQ multiplex PCR, lists solely in-frame clones and lacks some. The sample carries 75,000 to 90,000 clones, roughly 86% recorded once. V lost 7 bases and J lost 0, with 13 bases in between. The CDR3 is made up of 16 amino acids. Germline lookup yields CDR1 MDHEN and CDR2 SYDVKM. The receptor comes from a person aged 18 to 70 in good health. The V and J genes are TRBV28 and TRBJ2-6; D call uncertain. Sample: blood. CDR3 nucleotides: TGTGCCAGCAACCCCCCGCCAGGCTCTGGGGCCAACGTCCTGACTTTC. This sequence encodes CASNPPPGSGANVLTF.